The present TCR beta chain was sequenced within a study of blood T cell repertoires in COVID-19. Study overall: Samples taken during acute and convalescent COVID-19 were collected in the United States, Italy and Spain.

The CDR3 sequence is 13 residues long. Trimming removed 6 bases from V and 6 bases from J; junction bases left unmatched: 4. Germline CDR1 reads ENHRY; CDR2 reads SYGVKD. Libraries were prepared by immunoSEQ multiplex PCR; TCRdb keeps only in-frame clonotypes and omits some of them. The table includes some 150,000 clones, 85% detected once. This sequence joins TRBV10-3 and TRBJ2-1; 8 positions match TRBD1. The source is a woman in her forties with active or convalescent COVID-19. Sequencing was performed on peripheral blood. CDR3 loop: CAISVQGVNEQFF. The CDR3, as DNA: TGTGCCATCAGCGTACAGGGGGTCAATGAGCAGTTCTTC.